The T cell receptor (beta chain) under discussion was sequenced for a study of cytomegalovirus exposure and HLA in healthy donors. Broader study findings: The presence/absence work took it that sequencing depth was about the same across donors.

Trimming pared 0 bases from V and 8 bases from J, leaving 10 bases between. This CDR3 region has 13 residues. Germline values: CDR1 SNHLY, CDR2 FYNNEI. The PCR contained 60 Vbeta and 13 Jbeta primers. The repertoire was sequenced with immunoSEQ multiplex PCR; TCRdb's copy has only in-frame clones and lacks some. The data show over 150,000 clones, with 80% to 85% seen just once and over 5% held by the top ten. The count of this clone is one. Its specificity is not known. The sequence derives from a woman aged 45 to 65 in good health and CMV-seropositive. Sequenced: PBMCs. The J gene is TRBJ1-1, the V gene TRBV2, with D perhaps matching TRBD1 (5 bases). CDR3 in amino acids: CASSEAGTGEAFF. CDR3 bases: TGTGCCAGCAGTGAAGCAGGGACTGGAGAAGCTTTCTTT.